Listed below are T cell receptor beta chains from one sample, sequenced in a study of blood T cell repertoires in COVID-19. Sequencing used immunoSEQ multiplex PCR; TCRdb keeps in-frame clones, though not all of them. The sample gives about 70,000 clones, approximately 86% of which show up once; approximately 15% is in the top ten. Sequencing was carried out using peripheral blood. These receptors all stem from a middle-aged man with COVID-19, enrolled during active disease. Each CDR3 is given with its conserved first and last residue. Each record gives: clone size, J gene, D gene, V gene, CDR3 protein, CDR3 DNA. A D gene is named only where the DNA matches it firmly. A row's size may be missing; if present it is once, few, many or a size class.

abundance: NA; j_gene: TRBJ2-5; d_gene: TRBD2; v_gene: TRBV5-1; CDR3aa: CASSRRYSGGPETQYF; CDR3nt: TGCGCCAGCAGCCGAAGATATAGCGGGGGGCCAGAGACCCAGTACTTC
abundance: once; j_gene: TRBJ1-5; d_gene: NA; v_gene: TRBV27; CDR3aa: CASRGNGGYSNQPQHF; CDR3nt: TGTGCCAGTAGGGGGAATGGGGGCTATAGCAATCAGCCCCAGCATTTT
abundance: few; j_gene: TRBJ1-1; d_gene: NA; v_gene: TRBV30; CDR3aa: CAWSVPGREEAFF; CDR3nt: TGTGCCTGGAGTGTCCCGGGGCGGGAAGAAGCTTTCTTT
abundance: NA; j_gene: TRBJ1-1; d_gene: NA; v_gene: TRBV5-4; CDR3aa: CASSLVGGLNTEAFF; CDR3nt: TGTGCCAGCAGCTTGGTGGGGGGATTGAACACTGAAGCTTTCTTT
abundance: NA; j_gene: TRBJ1-2; d_gene: TRBD1; v_gene: TRBV2; CDR3aa: CASRALGTGGFYGYTF; CDR3nt: TGTGCCAGCAGAGCTTTAGGGACAGGGGGCTTCTATGGCTACACCTTC
abundance: NA; j_gene: TRBJ1-1; d_gene: NA; v_gene: TRBV6-2/TRBV6-3; CDR3aa: CASSYRSEAFF; CDR3nt: TGTGCCAGCAGTTACCGTAGTGAAGCTTTCTTT
abundance: NA; j_gene: TRBJ2-7; d_gene: NA; v_gene: TRBV3-1/TRBV3-2; CDR3aa: CASSQASSYEQYF; CDR3nt: TGTGCCAGCAGCCAGGCTAGCTCCTACGAGCAGTACTTC
abundance: NA; j_gene: TRBJ1-4; d_gene: NA; v_gene: TRBV6-1; CDR3aa: CASSEDGEANEKLFF; CDR3nt: TGTGCCAGCAGTGAAGATGGTGAGGCTAATGAAAAACTGTTTTTT
abundance: NA; j_gene: TRBJ2-6; d_gene: NA; v_gene: TRBV30; CDR3aa: CAWGHVASGANVLTF; CDR3nt: TGTGCCTGGGGGCATGTAGCCTCCGGGGCCAACGTCCTGACTTTC
abundance: NA; j_gene: TRBJ2-2; d_gene: TRBD1; v_gene: TRBV6-4; CDR3aa: CASRGQGTGELFF; CDR3nt: TGTGCCAGCAGGGGACAGGGGACCGGGGAGCTGTTTTTT